This T cell receptor (beta chain) was sequenced for a study of T-cell memory formation after mild COVID-19 (dated by TCRdb to the early 2020s). For the wider study: TCR sequence clusters from the two donors were largely donor specific. The cohort comprised two young, previously healthy adult volunteers, one female and one male. Longitudinal TCRalpha and TCRbeta repertoire sequencing tracked T-cell clones expanding and contracting after mild COVID-19 in a couple of donors.

Ficoll-Paque density gradient centrifugation was used to isolate PBMCs. This clonotype was observed a few times. No antigen is known for it. No base qualities exist here, and no much larger clone lies one base off it. Broad study findings and their caveats: Clones contracting from day 15 to 85 had balanced CD4/CD8 phenotypes, while a second wave expanding from day 15 to 37 was biased towards CD4+. The study covered only a couple of mild cases, and larger cohorts including severe cases with pre-infection samples were considered necessary. Contracting CD4+ clones turned up mainly in the CM and EM memory subsets, whereas EMRA was where CD8+ clones were enriched. SARS-CoV-2 specificity of the second-wave clones peaking on day 37 was not confirmed. Some responding clones were found in pre-infection memory, which suggests that pre-existing cross-reactive memory T cells took part in the SARS-CoV-2 response.

At the junction V is shortened by 5 bases and J by 4 bases, with 13 bases in between. There are 14 amino acids in the CDR3, from cysteine to phenylalanine inclusive. The entry retains the CDR3 DNA only, 42 bases that are in frame from base 1. CDR1 SGHTA and CDR2 FQGNSA are derived from the germline V gene. Sequencing took place on an Illumina NovaSeq 6000. Using 5'RACE with constant-segment primers, TCRalpha and TCRbeta cDNA libraries were constructed, with sample barcodes and unique molecular identifiers added in the process. RNA was extracted from every sample with Trizol reagent. The libraries were amplified in two PCR steps, and the second step added a second sample barcode and Illumina TruSeq adapters. Sequencing of libraries was performed on an Illumina NovaSeq with 2 x 150 bp paired-end reads. Turning to the authors' computational methods: Reads were demultiplexed and collapsed into UMI-guided consensus sequences with migec v1.2.7. Using mixcr v2.1.11, the UMI consensuses were aligned to TRA and TRB V and J templates and assembled into clonotypes. Expanded or contracted clonotypes were those called significant by both edgeR and NoisET, with noise models trained on biological replicates. For edgeR calls, a false discovery rate-adjusted p below 0.01 and a log2 fold-change threshold of 1 were applied. As an exploratory analysis of dynamics, max-normalized trajectories of the 1000 most abundant clonotypes were examined with PCA combined with hierarchical clustering. Separately sequenced CD4+ and CD8+ repertoires were used to assign a CD4 or CD8 phenotype to each responding clone. In TCRdb, the public reads were trimmed at Q25 with fastp and aligned with MiXCR, with productive beta chains retained. Each CDR3 protein appears once, grouped with its most common genes and DNA. In this record, the V and J calls reflect TCRdb's handling and not the investigators' own analysis. A total of approximately 410,000 distinct CDR3 sequences appear in this sample, 20% to 25% of them only once. About an eighth of the sample belongs to the ten largest clones.

This TCR derives from an adult woman who had mild COVID-19 (a few samples of this study predate the infection). The sample titles of this study are shuffled in the database, so cell type and time point are left out; the donor was told from shared clones. The material sequenced was PBMCs or a T cell subset sorted from them (not recorded which). Here the chain combines TRBV7-2 and TRBJ2-3, with no reliable assignment of the D segment. The CDR3 protein sequence reads: CASSPFFMPDTQYF. The nucleotides are TGTGCCAGCAGCCCGTTTTTCATGCCAGATACGCAGTATTTT.